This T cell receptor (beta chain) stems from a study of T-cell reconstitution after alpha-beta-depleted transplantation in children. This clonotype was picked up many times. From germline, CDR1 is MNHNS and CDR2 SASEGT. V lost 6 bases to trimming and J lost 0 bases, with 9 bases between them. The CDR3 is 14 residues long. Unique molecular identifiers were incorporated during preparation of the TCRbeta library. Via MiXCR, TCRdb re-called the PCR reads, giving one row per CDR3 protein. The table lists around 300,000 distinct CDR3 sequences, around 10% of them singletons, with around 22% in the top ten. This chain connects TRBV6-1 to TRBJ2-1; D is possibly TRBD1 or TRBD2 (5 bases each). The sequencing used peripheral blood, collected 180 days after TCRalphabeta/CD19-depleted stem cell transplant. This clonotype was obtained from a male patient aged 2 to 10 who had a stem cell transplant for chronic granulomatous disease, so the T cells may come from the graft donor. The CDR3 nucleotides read TGTGCCAGCAGAACTGGGACCTCCTACAATGAGCAGTTCTTC. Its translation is CASRTGTSYNEQFF.